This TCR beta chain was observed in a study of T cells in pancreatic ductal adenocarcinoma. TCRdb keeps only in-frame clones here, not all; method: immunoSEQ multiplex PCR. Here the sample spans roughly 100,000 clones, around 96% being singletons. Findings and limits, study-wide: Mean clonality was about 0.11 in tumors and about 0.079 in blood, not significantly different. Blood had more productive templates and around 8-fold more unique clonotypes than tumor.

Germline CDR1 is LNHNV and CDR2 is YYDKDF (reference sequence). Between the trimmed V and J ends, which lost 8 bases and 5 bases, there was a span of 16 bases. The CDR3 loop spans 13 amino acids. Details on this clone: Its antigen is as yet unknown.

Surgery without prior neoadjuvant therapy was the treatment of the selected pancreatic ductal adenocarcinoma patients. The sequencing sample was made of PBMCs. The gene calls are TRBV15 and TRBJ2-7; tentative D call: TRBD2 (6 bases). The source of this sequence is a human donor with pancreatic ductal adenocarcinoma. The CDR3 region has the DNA TGTGCCACCGGGAAGGCCGGAGGGGACGAGCAGTACTTC. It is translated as CATGKAGGDEQYF.